The rows below give T cell receptor beta chains drawn from one sample of a study of blood T cell repertoires in COVID-19. The method was immunoSEQ multiplex PCR; TCRdb's version includes in-frame clones alone and lacks a portion of them. The data contain some 120,000 clones, 90% of them seen just once; the ten biggest clones take up 3.7%. The material sequenced was peripheral blood. These receptors were taken from a man over 45 with active COVID-19. Both conserved end residues are part of each CDR3. Fields, in order: CDR3 length, D gene, J gene, clone size, V gene, CDR3 DNA, CDR3 protein. A D gene is named only where the DNA matches it firmly. Not all rows give a size; the values are once, few, many and, for expanded clones, a class.

15 TRBD2 TRBJ2-3 NA TRBV2 TGTGCCAGCAGTCTAACTAGCGGGGGGGCTAATACGCAGTATTTT CASSLTSGGANTQYF
17 TRBD1 TRBJ2-3 few TRBV3-1/TRBV3-2 TGTGCCAGCAGCCAGACAGGGGGCATGCCACACACAGATACGCAGTATTTT CASSQTGGMPHTDTQYF
13 NA TRBJ1-2 NA TRBV29-1 TGCAGCGTTGAAGATGTCGGAGCGGGCGGCTACACCTTC CSVEDVGAGGYTF
16 TRBD2 TRBJ2-5 NA TRBV3-1/TRBV3-2 TGTGCCAGCAGCCCCGGACTAGCGGGGGGGCAAGAGACCCAGTACTTC CASSPGLAGGQETQYF
13 TRBD1 TRBJ1-2 NA TRBV6-6 TGTGCCAGCAGCCTACAGGGGAACTATGGCTACACCTTC CASSLQGNYGYTF
14 NA TRBJ2-2 NA TRBV7-7 TGTGCCAGCAGTTACAGGGGGGGGCACGGGGAGCTGTTTTTT CASSYRGGHGELFF
14 TRBD1 TRBJ1-4 NA TRBV14 TGTGCCAGCAGCCGAGGGACAGGGAACGAAAAACTGTTTTTT CASSRGTGNEKLFF
15 NA TRBJ2-2 NA TRBV4-2 TGTGCCAGCAGCACTCGGGCGGGTGGGACCGGGGAGCTGTTTTTT CASSTRAGGTGELFF
16 TRBD1 TRBJ1-2 NA TRBV3-1/TRBV3-2 TGTGCCAGCAGCCAAGTCCCGGGACAGGGGCCTGCTGGCTACACCTTC CASSQVPGQGPAGYTF
10 NA TRBJ2-3 NA TRBV29-1 TGCAGCGGATCCGGGACTCCGCAGTATTTT CSGSGTPQYF
13 NA TRBJ1-2 NA TRBV6-5 TGTGCCAGCAGGCTAGACAGTTCGTATGGCTACACCTTC CASRLDSSYGYTF
14 NA TRBJ2-7 NA TRBV5-6 TGTGCCAGCAGCTTGGCAGGCAGGATATACGAGCAGTACTTC CASSLAGRIYEQYF
14 NA TRBJ1-1 NA TRBV7-9 TGTGCCAGCAGCTACCCACCGGGGAGGACTGAAGCTTTCTTT CASSYPPGRTEAFF
14 NA TRBJ2-7 NA TRBV4-1 TGCGCCAGCAGCCAAGACGACAGCTCCTACGAGCAGTACTTC CASSQDDSSYEQYF
12 NA TRBJ1-1 NA TRBV28 TGTGCCAGCAGCCTACGAGGCACTGAAGCTTTCTTT CASSLRGTEAFF
18 TRBD2 TRBJ2-5 NA TRBV14 TGTGCCAGCAGCCAAGGGATTTCTAGCGGGCCGTACCAAGAGACCCAGTACTTC CASSQGISSGPYQETQYF
15 NA TRBJ2-1 many TRBV27 TGTGCCAGCAGTTTAAATTCGGGACAATACAATGAGCAGTTCTTC CASSLNSGQYNEQFF
12 NA TRBJ2-2 NA TRBV15 TGTGCCACCAGCAGAGATCGGGGGGAGCTGTTTTTT CATSRDRGELFF
14 TRBD1 TRBJ2-3 few TRBV5-1 TGCGCCAGCAGCCGGGACAGGATCACAGATACGCAGTATTTT CASSRDRITDTQYF
14 TRBD1 TRBJ1-4 NA TRBV7-2 TGTGCCAGCAGCTTCAACAGGGGACGCGAAAAACTGTTTTTT CASSFNRGREKLFF
18 TRBD2 TRBJ2-5 NA TRBV3-1/TRBV3-2 TGTGCCAGCAGCCACTTGACTAGCGGGAGACGAAGCCAAGAGACCCAGTACTTC CASSHLTSGRRSQETQYF
16 NA TRBJ1-1 NA TRBV10-2 TGCGCCAGCAGACAACTCACGGGGAAATTGAACACTGAAGCTTTCTTT CASRQLTGKLNTEAFF
14 TRBD1 TRBJ2-3 NA TRBV6-5 TGTGCCAGCAAGACAGGGGCGGAGGCAGATACGCAGTATTTT CASKTGAEADTQYF